These T cell receptor beta chains were read from a single sample in a study of molecular identifiers for immune sequencing clone quantification. TCRdb re-called the PCR reads with MiXCR, one entry per CDR3 protein. The sample contains about 40,000 distinct CDR3 sequences, more than 20% of which appear only once. Material for sequencing was naive CD8+ T cells from blood, with Jurkat cell RNA spiked in. The receptors originated from a human donor in good health. Some libraries in this study had Jurkat cell RNA spiked in. Each CDR3 is given with its conserved first and last residue. A D gene is named only where the DNA matches it firmly. Expanded clones get a size class; other rows say once, few or many, or leave the size out.

>TRBD2|TRBV19|TRBJ2-3|many
TGTGCCAGCGGGACTACCAGCACAGATACGCAGTATTTT
CASGTTSTDTQYF
>NA|TRBV6-5|TRBJ1-3|few
TGTGCCAGCAGTTACTCGACTGACGGAAACACCATATATTTT
CASSYSTDGNTIYF
>TRBD2|TRBV10-3|TRBJ2-7|NA
TGTGCCATCAGTGAGTCGGGCGGGACTAGTGGCTACGGGCAGTACTTC
CAISESGGTSGYGQYF
>NA|TRBV12-3/TRBV12-4|TRBJ1-5|NA
TGTGCCAGCAGTTTGGGGGGCTATGGCAATCAGCCCCAGCATTTT
CASSLGGYGNQPQHF
>NA|TRBV4-3|TRBJ2-1|NA
TGCGCCAGCAGCCAAGATACCGGTCCGGTCGCGATGCCCAATGAGCAGTTCTTC
CASSQDTGPVAMPNEQFF
>NA|TRBV23-1|TRBJ2-2|NA
TGCGCCAGCAGTCGAGGGGGGGTGGAGCTGTTTTTT
CASSRGGVELFF
>NA|TRBV5-5|TRBJ2-7|many
TGTGCCAGCAGCTTGTTCCAGGGCCACTACGAGCAGTACTTC
CASSLFQGHYEQYF
>NA|TRBV19|TRBJ1-4|many
TGTGCCAGTAGCCCCGTACCGGGACAAGGACTGTTTTTT
CASSPVPGQGLFF
>NA|TRBV6-5|TRBJ2-2|NA
TGTGCCAGCAGTTATGGGGTGACCGGGGAGCTGTTTTTT
CASSYGVTGELFF
>NA|TRBV5-4|TRBJ2-5|many
TGTGCCAGCAGCTTGGGCGGAGCCGTACAAGAGACCCAGTACTTC
CASSLGGAVQETQYF
>TRBD1|TRBV14|TRBJ2-3|few
TGTGCCAGCAGCCAAGGGGACAGACGATTTAACCCTAGCACAGATACGCAGTATTTT
CASSQGDRRFNPSTDTQYF
>TRBD1|TRBV4-1|TRBJ1-6|once
TGCGCCAGCGGGACAGGGCCGAATTCACCCCACTTT
CASGTGPNSPHF
>NA|TRBV27|TRBJ2-6|NA
TGTGCCAGCAGTTCCGGCTCTGGGGCCAACGTCCTGACTTTC
CASSSGSGANVLTF
>NA|TRBV19|TRBJ2-2|NA
TGTGCCAGTAGTATAGACCCCGAGGGGACCAACACCGGGGAGCTGTTTTTT
CASSIDPEGTNTGELFF
>TRBD2|TRBV7-9|TRBJ2-3|many
TGTGCCAGCAGCTTACCCGGAGCGGGGGGTGGCACAGATACGCAGTATTTT
CASSLPGAGGGTDTQYF
>TRBD1|TRBV5-1|TRBJ1-6|many
TGCGCCAGCAGCTATAATAGAGGACAGGGTCGAGATTCACCCCTCCACTTT
CASSYNRGQGRDSPLHF
>NA|TRBV27|TRBJ2-2|many
TGTGCCAGCAGTCAACTAGTCGCCGGGGAGCTGTTTTTT
CASSQLVAGELFF
>TRBD2|TRBV10-3|TRBJ2-5|many
TGTGCCATCAGTGATCATCTAGCGGGAGGGCAAGAGACCCAGTACTTC
CAISDHLAGGQETQYF
>TRBD2|TRBV11-2|TRBJ2-1|many
TGTGCCAGCAGCGAGGGACTAGCTGACGGGTATGAGCAGTTCTTC
CASSEGLADGYEQFF
>NA|TRBV27|TRBJ2-7|many
TGTGCCAGCAGTTTGGAGGGGGGAGGGGTCTACGAGCAGTACTTC
CASSLEGGGVYEQYF
>TRBD1|TRBV4-3|TRBJ1-1|NA
TGCGCCGGCAGCCAAGACCGACAGGGACCGAGCTCAGGGGCCACTGAAGCTTTCTTT
CAGSQDRQGPSSGATEAFF
>NA|TRBV5-6|TRBJ2-5|many
TGTGCCAGCAGCCCACCATCGGGGACCCAGTACTTC
CASSPPSGTQYF
>NA|TRBV30|TRBJ2-1|many
TGTGCCTGGTCGGGACTCCCGGATGAGCAGTTCTTC
CAWSGLPDEQFF
>NA|TRBV28|TRBJ2-7|few
TGTGCCAGCAGTTTTAGCTTACTCCCCTACGAGCAGTACTTC
CASSFSLLPYEQYF
>TRBD2|TRBV6-2/TRBV6-3|TRBJ2-1|NA
TGTGCCAGCAGTTACTCGGGGAGGGGCTCCTACAATGAGCAGTTCTTC
CASSYSGRGSYNEQFF
>NA|TRBV6-5|TRBJ1-6|NA
TGTGCCAGCAACCCCAACCGGGATTCACCCCTCCACTTT
CASNPNRDSPLHF
>NA|TRBV24-1|TRBJ2-3|many
TGTGCCACCAGTGATTTTAGGAGGGGGAGCAGCACAGATACGCAGTATTTT
CATSDFRRGSSTDTQYF
>TRBD2|TRBV12-3/TRBV12-4|TRBJ2-7|many
TGTGCCAGCAGTCCGACTAGCGGGGGAAGCTCCTACGAGCAGTACTTC
CASSPTSGGSSYEQYF
>TRBD2|TRBV27|TRBJ2-7|many
TGTGCCAGCAGTCCCGGACCCGGACTAGCGCAGTACTACGAGCAGTACTTC
CASSPGPGLAQYYEQYF
>NA|TRBV7-9|TRBJ1-1|NA
TGCGCCAGCAGCTCCAGTCCACTACTACCGGGGCTGAACACTGAAGCTTTCTTT
CASSSSPLLPGLNTEAFF
>NA|TRBV27|TRBJ2-7|few
TGTGCCAGCAGTTTACGGGGTGGGGCCGCCTACGAGCAGTACTTC
CASSLRGGAAYEQYF
>NA|TRBV7-2|TRBJ2-7|many
TGTGCCAGCAGAACCGGGAGCTCCTACGAGCAGTACTTC
CASRTGSSYEQYF
>TRBD1|TRBV7-9|TRBJ2-7|many
TGTGCCAGCAGCTTACCGGGCAGGGGGCACTACGAGCAGTACTTC
CASSLPGRGHYEQYF
>TRBD2|TRBV28|TRBJ2-7|many
TGTGCCAGCAGCCAAAGGTGGCCTAGCGGGTCCTACGAGCAGTACTTC
CASSQRWPSGSYEQYF
>NA|TRBV19|TRBJ1-2|many
TGTGCCAGTAGCGACGGACCGCTGAACTATGGCTACACCTTC
CASSDGPLNYGYTF
>NA|TRBV6-4|TRBJ1-1|NA
TGTGCCAGCAGTGACGGATACACTGAAGCTTTCTTT
CASSDGYTEAFF
>TRBD1|TRBV12-3/TRBV12-4|TRBJ2-3|medium-sized
TGTGCCAGCAGACAGGGGGCGCATACAGATACGCAGTATTTT
CASRQGAHTDTQYF
>NA|TRBV19|TRBJ2-3|many
TGTGCCAGTAGTACCCTAGCGGATACGCAGTATTTT
CASSTLADTQYF
>NA|TRBV29-1|TRBJ2-1|NA
TGCAGCGCAAGAGACACCCTCTCCTACAATGAGCAGTTCTTC
CSARDTLSYNEQFF
>NA|TRBV19|TRBJ2-3|many
TGTGCCACCAGGGCCCCAGATACGCAGTATTTT
CATRAPDTQYF
>NA|TRBV4-3|TRBJ2-7|many
TGCGCCAGCAGCCCGGGACGGTCCTACTACGAGCAGTACTTC
CASSPGRSYYEQYF
>NA|TRBV6-6|TRBJ2-7|NA
TGTGCCAGCAGTTACCCTCAGGAGGGTGGGGGCTACGAGCAGTACTTC
CASSYPQEGGGYEQYF
>NA|TRBV28|TRBJ1-5|NA
TGTGCCAGCAGTTTACGGGGGCGGCAGCCCCAGCATTTT
CASSLRGRQPQHF
>TRBD2|TRBV4-2|TRBJ2-5|many
TGTGCCAGCAGCCAAGGTCTACTAGCGGGAGGGCCGTACCCAGAGACCCAGTACTTC
CASSQGLLAGGPYPETQYF
>NA|TRBV27|TRBJ1-1|many
TGTGCCAGCAGTTTATCGGGTAGAGGGGAAGCTTTCTTT
CASSLSGRGEAFF
>NA|TRBV6-1|TRBJ1-1|many
TGTGCCAGCAGCGAGGAGGGGAGCACTGAAGCTTTCTTT
CASSEEGSTEAFF
>NA|TRBV27|TRBJ2-3|many
TGTGCCAGCAGTTTAGTTGGAGATACGCAGTATTTT
CASSLVGDTQYF
>TRBD2|TRBV27|TRBJ2-1|many
TGTGCCAGCAGTGCGACTAGCGGGAGCTCCTACAATGAGCAGTTCTTC
CASSATSGSSYNEQFF
>NA|TRBV6-5|TRBJ2-3|many
TGTGCCAGCAGTCCCTCACCTACTAGTAGATCGGCAGATACGCAGTATTTT
CASSPSPTSRSADTQYF
>NA|TRBV6-2/TRBV6-3|TRBJ1-1|many
TGTGCCAGCACCATGACCGGGACATACACTGAAGCTTTCTTT
CASTMTGTYTEAFF